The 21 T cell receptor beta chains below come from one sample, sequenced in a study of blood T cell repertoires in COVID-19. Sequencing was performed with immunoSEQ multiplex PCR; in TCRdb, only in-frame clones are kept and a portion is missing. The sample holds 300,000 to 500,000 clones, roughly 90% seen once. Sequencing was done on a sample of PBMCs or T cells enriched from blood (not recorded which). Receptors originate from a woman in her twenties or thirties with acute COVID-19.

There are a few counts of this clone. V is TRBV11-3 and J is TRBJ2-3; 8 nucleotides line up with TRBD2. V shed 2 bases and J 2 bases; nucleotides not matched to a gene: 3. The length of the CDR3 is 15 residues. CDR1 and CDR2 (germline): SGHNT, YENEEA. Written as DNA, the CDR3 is TGTGCCAGCAGCTTAAGCGGGGGAGACACAGATACGCAGTATTTT. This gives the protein CASSLSGGDTDTQYF.

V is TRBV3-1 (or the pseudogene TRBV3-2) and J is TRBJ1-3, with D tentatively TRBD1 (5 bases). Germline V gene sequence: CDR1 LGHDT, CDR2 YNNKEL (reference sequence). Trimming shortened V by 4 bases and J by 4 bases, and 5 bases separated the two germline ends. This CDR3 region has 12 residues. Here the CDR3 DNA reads TGTGCCAGCAGCCGGACAGGAAACACCATATATTTT. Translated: CASSRTGNTIYF.

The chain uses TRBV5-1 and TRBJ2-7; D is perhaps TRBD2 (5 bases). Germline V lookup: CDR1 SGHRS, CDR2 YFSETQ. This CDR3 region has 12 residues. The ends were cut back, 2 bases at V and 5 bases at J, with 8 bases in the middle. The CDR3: CASSFFGDEQYF. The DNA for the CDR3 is TGCGCCAGCAGCTTCTTCGGGGACGAGCAGTACTTC.

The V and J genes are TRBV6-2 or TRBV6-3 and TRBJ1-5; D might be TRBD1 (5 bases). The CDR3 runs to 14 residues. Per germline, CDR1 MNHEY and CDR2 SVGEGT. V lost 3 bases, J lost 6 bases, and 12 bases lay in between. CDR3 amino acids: CASSYRGRIQPQHF. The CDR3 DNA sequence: TGTGCCAGCAGTTATCGGGGGAGGATTCAGCCCCAGCATTTT.

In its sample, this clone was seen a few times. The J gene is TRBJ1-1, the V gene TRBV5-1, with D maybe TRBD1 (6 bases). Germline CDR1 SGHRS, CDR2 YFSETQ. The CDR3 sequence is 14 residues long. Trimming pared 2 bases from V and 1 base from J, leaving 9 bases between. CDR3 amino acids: CASSFARGNTEAFF. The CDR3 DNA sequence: TGCGCCAGCAGCTTCGCCAGGGGGAACACTGAAGCTTTCTTT.

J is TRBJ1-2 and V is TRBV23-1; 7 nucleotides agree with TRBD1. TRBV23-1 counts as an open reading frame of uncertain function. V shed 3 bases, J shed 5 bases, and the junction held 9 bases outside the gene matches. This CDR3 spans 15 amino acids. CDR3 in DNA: TGCGCCAGCAGTCATTATAACAGGGGTGGATATGGCTACACCTTC. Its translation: CASSHYNRGGYGYTF.

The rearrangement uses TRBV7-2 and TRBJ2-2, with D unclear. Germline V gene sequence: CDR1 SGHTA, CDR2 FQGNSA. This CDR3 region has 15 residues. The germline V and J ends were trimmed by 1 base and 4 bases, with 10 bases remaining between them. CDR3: CASSLVSFGTGELFF. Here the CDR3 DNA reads TGTGCCAGCAGCTTAGTCTCGTTCGGCACCGGGGAGCTGTTTTTT. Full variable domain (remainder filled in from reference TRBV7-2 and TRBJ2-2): GAGVSQSPSNKVTEKGKDVELRCDPISGHTALYWYRQSLGQGLEFLIYFQGNSAPDKSGLPSDRFSAERTGGSVSTLTIQRTQQEDSAVYLCASSLVSFGTGELFFGEGSRLTVL.

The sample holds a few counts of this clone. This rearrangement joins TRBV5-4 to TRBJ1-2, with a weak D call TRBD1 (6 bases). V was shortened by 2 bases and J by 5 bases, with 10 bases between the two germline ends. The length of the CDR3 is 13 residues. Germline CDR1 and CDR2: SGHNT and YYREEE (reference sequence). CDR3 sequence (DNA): TGTGCCAGCAGCTTAGGTAGGGGGTATGGCTACACCTTC. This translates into CASSLGRGYGYTF.

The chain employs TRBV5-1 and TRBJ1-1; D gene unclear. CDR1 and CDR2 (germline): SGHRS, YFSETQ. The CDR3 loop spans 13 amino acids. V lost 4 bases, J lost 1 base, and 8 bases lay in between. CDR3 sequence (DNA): TGCGCCAGCAGCCAGGTGGCGAACACTGAAGCTTTCTTT. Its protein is CASSQVANTEAFF.

CDR3 sequence (DNA): TGTGCCAGCTCACCTGAGGACAGTCTCGAGCAGTACTTC. Residues: CASSPEDSLEQYF. The gene calls are TRBV18 and TRBJ2-7; D perhaps matches TRBD1 (6 bases). The CDR3 has 13 amino acids. Trimming removed 3 bases at V and 6 bases at J, with 12 bases between. Germline assignment: CDR1 KGHSH and CDR2 LQKENI. Full variable domain (missing parts from reference TRBV18 and TRBJ2-7): NAGVMQNPRHLVRRRGQEARLRCSPMKGHSHVYWYRQLPEEGLKFMVYLQKENIIDESGMPKERFSAEFPKEGPSILRIQQVVRGDSAAYFCASSPEDSLEQYFGPGTRLTVT.

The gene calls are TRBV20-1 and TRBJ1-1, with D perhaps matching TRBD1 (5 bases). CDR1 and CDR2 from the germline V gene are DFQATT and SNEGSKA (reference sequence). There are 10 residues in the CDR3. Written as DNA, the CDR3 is TGCAGCGGGGGGAGCACTGAAGCTTTCTTT. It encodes CSGGSTEAFF.

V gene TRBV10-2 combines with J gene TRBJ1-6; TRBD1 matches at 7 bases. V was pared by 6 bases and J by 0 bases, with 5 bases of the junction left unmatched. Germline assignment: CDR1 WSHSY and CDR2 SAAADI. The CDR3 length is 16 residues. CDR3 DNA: TGCGCCAGCAGACAACAGGGGAGCTCCTATAATTCACCCCTCCACTTT. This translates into CASRQQGSSYNSPLHF.

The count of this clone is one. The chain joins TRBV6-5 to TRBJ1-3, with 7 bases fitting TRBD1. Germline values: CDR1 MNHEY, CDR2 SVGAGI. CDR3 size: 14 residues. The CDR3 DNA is TGTGCGGGCGGAGGGGGCCTCTCTGGAAACACCATATATTTT. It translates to CAGGGGLSGNTIYF.

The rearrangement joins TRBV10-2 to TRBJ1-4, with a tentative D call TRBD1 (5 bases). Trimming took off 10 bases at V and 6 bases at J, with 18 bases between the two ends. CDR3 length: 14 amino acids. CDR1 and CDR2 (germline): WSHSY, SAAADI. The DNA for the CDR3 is TGCGCCACGGGACTCTCGGGGGAGGATGAAAAACTGTTTTTT. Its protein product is CATGLSGEDEKLFF.

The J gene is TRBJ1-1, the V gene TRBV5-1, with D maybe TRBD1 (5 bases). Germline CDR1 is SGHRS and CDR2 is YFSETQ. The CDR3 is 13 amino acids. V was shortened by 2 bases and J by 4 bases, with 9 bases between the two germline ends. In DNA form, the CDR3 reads TGCGCCAGCAGCTTCGGGGGTACCACTGAAGCTTTCTTT. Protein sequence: CASSFGGTTEAFF.

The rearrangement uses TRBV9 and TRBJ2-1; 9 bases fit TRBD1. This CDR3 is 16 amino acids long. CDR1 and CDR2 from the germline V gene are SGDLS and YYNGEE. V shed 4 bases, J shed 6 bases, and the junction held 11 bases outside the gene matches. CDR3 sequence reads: CASSFSPGTGFNEQFF. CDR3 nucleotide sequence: TGTGCCAGCAGCTTTAGTCCCGGGACAGGGTTCAATGAGCAGTTCTTC. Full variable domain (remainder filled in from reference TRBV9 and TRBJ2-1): DSGVTQTPKHLITATGQRVTLRCSPRSGDLSVYWYQQSLDQGLQFLIQYYNGEERAKGNILERFSAQQFPDLHSELNLSSLELGDSALYFCASSFSPGTGFNEQFFGPGTRLTVL.

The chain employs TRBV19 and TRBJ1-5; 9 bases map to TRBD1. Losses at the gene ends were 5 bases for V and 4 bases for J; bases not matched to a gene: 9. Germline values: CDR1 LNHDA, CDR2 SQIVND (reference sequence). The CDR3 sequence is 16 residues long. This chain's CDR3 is CASSPGTGKLNQPQHF. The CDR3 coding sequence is TGTGCCAGTAGTCCCGGGACAGGGAAATTGAATCAGCCCCAGCATTTT.

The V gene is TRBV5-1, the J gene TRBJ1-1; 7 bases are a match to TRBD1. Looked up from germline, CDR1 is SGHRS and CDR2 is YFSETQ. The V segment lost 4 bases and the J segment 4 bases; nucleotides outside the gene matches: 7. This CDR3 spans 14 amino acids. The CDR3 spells CASSLTGVSTEAFF. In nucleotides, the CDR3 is TGCGCCAGCAGCCTAACAGGGGTTTCCACTGAAGCTTTCTTT.

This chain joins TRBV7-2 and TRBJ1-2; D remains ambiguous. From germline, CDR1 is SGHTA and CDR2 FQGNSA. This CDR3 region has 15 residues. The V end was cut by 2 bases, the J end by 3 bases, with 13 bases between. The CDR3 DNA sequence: TGTGCCAGCAGCTTATCGGGGTCGAGTGACTATGGCTACACCTTC. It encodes CASSLSGSSDYGYTF. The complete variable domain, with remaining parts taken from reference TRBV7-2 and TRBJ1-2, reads GAGVSQSPSNKVTEKGKDVELRCDPISGHTALYWYRQSLGQGLEFLIYFQGNSAPDKSGLPSDRFSAERTGGSVSTLTIQRTQQEDSAVYLCASSLSGSSDYGYTFGSGTRLTVV.

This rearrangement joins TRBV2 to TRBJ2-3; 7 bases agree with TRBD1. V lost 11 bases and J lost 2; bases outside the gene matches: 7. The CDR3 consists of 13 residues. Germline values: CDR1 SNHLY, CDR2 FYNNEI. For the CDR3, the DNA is TGTGCCGGAGGACAGGAGATCACAGATACGCAGTATTTT. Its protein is CAGGQEITDTQYF.

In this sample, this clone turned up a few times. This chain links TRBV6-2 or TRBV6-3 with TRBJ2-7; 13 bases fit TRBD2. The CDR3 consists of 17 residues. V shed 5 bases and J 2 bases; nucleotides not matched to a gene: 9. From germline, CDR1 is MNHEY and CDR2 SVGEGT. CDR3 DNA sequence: TGTGCCAGCAGTCGGCCGGGACTAGCGGGGCGCACCTACGAGCAGTACTTC. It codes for CASSRPGLAGRTYEQYF.